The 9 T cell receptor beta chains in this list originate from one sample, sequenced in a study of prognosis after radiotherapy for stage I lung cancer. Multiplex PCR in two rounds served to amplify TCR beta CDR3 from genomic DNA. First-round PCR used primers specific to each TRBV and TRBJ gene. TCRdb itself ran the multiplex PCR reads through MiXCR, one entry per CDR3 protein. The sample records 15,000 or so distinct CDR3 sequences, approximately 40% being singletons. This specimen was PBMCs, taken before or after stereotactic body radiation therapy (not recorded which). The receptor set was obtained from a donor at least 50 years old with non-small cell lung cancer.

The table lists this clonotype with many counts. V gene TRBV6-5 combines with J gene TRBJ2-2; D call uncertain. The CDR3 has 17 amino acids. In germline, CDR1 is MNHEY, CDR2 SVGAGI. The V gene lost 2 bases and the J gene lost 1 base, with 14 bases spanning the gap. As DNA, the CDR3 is TGTGCCAGCAGTTACGAGGATAGTGATCAGAACACCGGGGAGCTGTTTTTT. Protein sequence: CASSYEDSDQNTGELFF.

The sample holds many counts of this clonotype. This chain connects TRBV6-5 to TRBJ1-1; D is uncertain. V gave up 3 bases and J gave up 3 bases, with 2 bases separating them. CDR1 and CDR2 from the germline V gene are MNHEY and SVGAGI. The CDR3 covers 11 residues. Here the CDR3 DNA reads TGTGCCAGCAGTTATTACACTGAAGCTTTCTTT. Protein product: CASSYYTEAFF.

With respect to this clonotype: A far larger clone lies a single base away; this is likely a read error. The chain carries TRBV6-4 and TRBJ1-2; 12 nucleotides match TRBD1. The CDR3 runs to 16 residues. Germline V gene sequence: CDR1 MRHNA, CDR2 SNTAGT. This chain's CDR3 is CASSTGQGASNYGHTF. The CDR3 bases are TGTGCCAGCAGCACGGGACAGGGGGCGTCGAACTATGGCCACACCTTC.

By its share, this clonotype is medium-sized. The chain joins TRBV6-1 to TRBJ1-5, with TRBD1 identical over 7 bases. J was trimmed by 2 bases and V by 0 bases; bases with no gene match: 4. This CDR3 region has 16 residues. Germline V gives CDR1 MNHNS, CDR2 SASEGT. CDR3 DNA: TGTGCCAGCAGTGAAGCCTTCACAGGGGGCAATCAGCCCCAGCATTTT. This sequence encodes CASSEAFTGGNQPQHF.

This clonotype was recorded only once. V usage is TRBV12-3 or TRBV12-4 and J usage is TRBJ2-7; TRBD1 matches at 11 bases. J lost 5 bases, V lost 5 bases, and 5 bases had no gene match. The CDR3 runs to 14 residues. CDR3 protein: CASSLAGQGDEQYF. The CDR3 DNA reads TGTGCCAGCAGTCTCGCGGGACAGGGGGACGAGCAGTACTTC.

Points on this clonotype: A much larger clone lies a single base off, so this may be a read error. DNA for the CDR3: TGTGCCAGCAGCTTAAGGCTGGACAGAACAGGGACCCAGTACTTC. As protein: CASSLRLDRTGTQYF. The chain has TRBV7-8 and TRBJ2-5; D is perhaps TRBD1 (6 bases). The germline CDR1 and CDR2 sequences are SGHVS and FQNEAQ. The V gene lost 2 bases and the J gene lost 7 bases, with 17 bases spanning the gap. The CDR3 contains 15 residues.

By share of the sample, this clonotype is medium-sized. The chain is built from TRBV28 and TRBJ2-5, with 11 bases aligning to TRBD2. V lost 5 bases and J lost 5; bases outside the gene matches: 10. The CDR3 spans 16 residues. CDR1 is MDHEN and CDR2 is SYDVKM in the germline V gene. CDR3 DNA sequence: TGTGCCAGCAGTACTCAGACTAGCGGGGTGATGGAGACCCAGTACTTC. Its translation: CASSTQTSGVMETQYF.

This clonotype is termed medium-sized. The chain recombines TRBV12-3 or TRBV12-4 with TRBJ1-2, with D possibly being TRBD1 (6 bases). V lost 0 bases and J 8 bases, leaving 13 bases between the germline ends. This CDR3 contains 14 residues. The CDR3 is CASSLAADRHGYTF. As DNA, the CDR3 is TGTGCCAGCAGTTTAGCTGCCGACAGGCACGGCTACACCTTC.

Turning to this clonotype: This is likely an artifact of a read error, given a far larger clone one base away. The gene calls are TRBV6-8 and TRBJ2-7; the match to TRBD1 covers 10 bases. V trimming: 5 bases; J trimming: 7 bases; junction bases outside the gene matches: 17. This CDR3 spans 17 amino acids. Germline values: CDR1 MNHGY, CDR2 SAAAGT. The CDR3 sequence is CASSAPPGQGSGGEQYF. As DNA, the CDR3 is TGTGCCAGCAGTGCCCCGCCGGGACAGGGGTCAGGGGGGGAGCAGTACTTC.